These 16 T cell receptor beta chains were all obtained from the same sample, sequenced in a study of cytomegalovirus exposure and HLA in healthy donors. The PCR had 60 Vbeta and 13 Jbeta primers. Assay used: immunoSEQ multiplex PCR; TCRdb lists only in-frame clones, some missing. The top ten hold 7.5% to 9% of the sample, which has some 140,000 clones, around 79% seen once. The sample was PBMCs. The receptors here all came from a man aged 25-40 years in good health and CMV-seropositive.

This rearrangement joins TRBV18 to TRBJ1-6; D remains unclear. The V gene lost 6 bases and the J gene lost 2 bases, with 11 bases spanning the gap. Germline values: CDR1 KGHSH, CDR2 LQKENI. This CDR3 has 15 residues. The CDR3 DNA follows: TGTGCCAGCTCTCAAGGAGTTGCCTATAATTCACCCCTCCACTTT. It codes for CASSQGVAYNSPLHF.

This clone was counted between two and nine times. The chain couples TRBV14 to TRBJ2-7; D possibly corresponds to TRBD1 (7 bases). The CDR3 length is 15 residues. The germline V gene has CDR1 SGHDN and CDR2 FVKESK. Trimming cost V 6 bases and J 2 bases, with 17 bases left between them. In DNA, the CDR3 is TGTGCCAGCAGTTTCGGAGGGGGCAGGGCCTACGAGCAGTACTTC. Encoded protein: CASSFGGGRAYEQYF.

V usage is TRBV4-2 and J usage is TRBJ2-2; D possibly corresponds to TRBD2 (5 bases). From germline, CDR1 is LGHNA and CDR2 YNFKEQ. This CDR3 is built from 16 residues. Trimming pared 4 bases from V and 1 base from J, leaving 13 bases between. The CDR3 nucleotides are TGTGCCAGCAGCCTCACAGAGGGCCGGAACACCGGGGAGCTGTTTTTT. Residues: CASSLTEGRNTGELFF.

The rearrangement links TRBV9 to TRBJ2-7, with TRBD1 identical over 8 bases. V was clipped by 3 bases and J by 6 bases; unmatched bases: 8. Germline CDR1 and CDR2: SGDLS and YYNGEE. The length of the CDR3 is 14 residues. CDR3 sequence reads: CASSAIDRGSEQYF. The CDR3 DNA follows: TGTGCCAGCAGCGCCATAGACAGGGGAAGCGAGCAGTACTTC.

The chain has TRBV5-4 and TRBJ1-2; a possible D gene is TRBD1 (5 bases). The germline V gene encodes CDR1 SGHNT and CDR2 YYREEE (reference sequence). Deletions cut 2 bases from V and 4 bases from J, with 12 bases between. The CDR3 runs to 14 residues. The CDR3 DNA reads as TGTGCCAGCAGCTTAGGGGTCCTAGGCTATGGCTACACCTTC. Translating it yields CASSLGVLGYGYTF.

The rearrangement uses TRBV7-2 and TRBJ2-7; D is unclear. The CDR3 consists of 14 residues. V was pared by 1 base and J by 0 bases, with 7 bases between. Germline assignment: CDR1 SGHTA and CDR2 FQGNSA. CDR3 DNA: TGTGCCAGCAGCTTAGAGTTCAGCTCCTACGAGCAGTACTTC. It yields the protein CASSLEFSSYEQYF.

Only one count was recorded for this clone. V and J are TRBV7-3 and TRBJ1-1; D possibly corresponds to TRBD1 (5 bases). The V gene's germline CDR1 is SGHTA and CDR2 FQGTGA. V shed 5 bases and J shed 1 base, with 8 bases lying between them. The CDR3 totals 13 residues. Here the CDR3 reads CASSLDTNTEAFF. The CDR3 nucleotides are TGTGCCAGCAGCCTGGACACGAACACTGAAGCTTTCTTT. The full variable domain, with the rest looked up from reference TRBV7-3 and TRBJ1-1, is GAGVSQTPSNKVTEKGKYVELRCDPISGHTALYWYRQSLGQGPEFLIYFQGTGAADDSGLPNDRFFAVRPEGSVSTLKIQRTERGDSAVYLCASSLDTNTEAFFGQGTRLTVV.

A word on this clone: A junction end diverges from the germline sequence, so it may reflect a read error. This chain joins TRBV5-1 and TRBJ2-5; 8 nucleotides align to TRBD1. This CDR3 comprises 16 residues. CDR1 SGHRS and CDR2 YFSETQ come from the germline V gene. DNA for the CDR3: TGCGCCGGCAGACCCTCCCCAGACAGGGGCCAAGAGACCCAGTACTTC. Translating gives CAGRPSPDRGQETQYF. The whole variable domain, remainder taken from reference TRBV5-1 and TRBJ2-5, is KAGVTQTPRYLIKTRGQQVTLSCSPISGHRSVSWYQQTPGQGLQFLFEYFSETQRNKGNFPGRFSGRQFSNSRSEMNVSTLELGDSALYLCAGRPSPDRGQETQYFGPGTRLLVL.

The chain is built from TRBV15 and TRBJ1-1; D is unclear. This CDR3 has 14 amino acids. Trimming took off 0 bases at V and 8 bases at J, with 13 bases between the two ends. The V gene's germline CDR1 is LNHNV and CDR2 YYDKDF (reference sequence). CDR3 coding DNA: TGTGCCACCAGCAGAGATTCTATAGGCGGAGAAGCTTTCTTT. Its protein is CATSRDSIGGEAFF.

V usage is TRBV7-3 and J usage is TRBJ2-7; tentatively, D is TRBD2 (5 bases). The germline CDR1 and CDR2 sequences are SGHTA and FQGTGA. The CDR3 spans 15 residues. Trimming cost V 2 bases and J 3 bases, with 14 bases left between them. CDR3 loop: CASSLGPGSSYEQYF. In DNA, the CDR3 is TGTGCCAGCAGCTTAGGGCCGGGATCAAGCTACGAGCAGTACTTC.

The chain employs TRBV5-1 and TRBJ2-7; TRBD2 aligns across 7 bases. The CDR3 is made up of 14 amino acids. Germline V gives CDR1 SGHRS, CDR2 YFSETQ. V lost 0 bases to trimming and J lost 5 bases; unmatched junction nucleotides: 5. In DNA form, the CDR3 reads TGCGCCAGCAGCTTGGCCAGTCGGGGGGACGAGCAGTACTTC. This codes for CASSLASRGDEQYF.

This rearrangement joins TRBV18 to TRBJ1-2; D is unclear. The CDR3 is 17 amino acids. Trimming removed 3 bases from V and 3 bases from J, with 20 bases in between. Germline CDR1 is KGHSH and CDR2 is LQKENI. CDR3 sequence reads: CASSPRSGNTADYGYTF. CDR3 DNA sequence: TGTGCCAGCTCACCCAGATCGGGGAATACAGCGGACTATGGCTACACCTTC. The variable domain in full, completed from reference TRBV18 and TRBJ1-2, reads NAGVMQNPRHLVRRRGQEARLRCSPMKGHSHVYWYRQLPEEGLKFMVYLQKENIIDESGMPKERFSAEFPKEGPSILRIQQVVRGDSAAYFCASSPRSGNTADYGYTFGSGTRLTVV.

This chain connects TRBV5-1 to TRBJ2-5; 7 bases agree with TRBD1. This CDR3 spans 14 amino acids. V was clipped by 4 bases and J by 1 base; unmatched bases: 4. The V gene's germline CDR1 is SGHRS and CDR2 YFSETQ. The CDR3 reads CASSKGTAQETQYF. DNA for the CDR3: TGCGCCAGCAGCAAAGGGACAGCCCAAGAGACCCAGTACTTC.

The genes are TRBV28 and TRBJ2-7; D is uncertain. In germline, CDR1 is MDHEN, CDR2 SYDVKM. The CDR3 spans 13 residues. V was cut by 3 bases and J by 3 bases, with 9 bases left in between. CDR3 nucleotides: TGTGCCAGCAGTTTGAGAGGCCTCTACGAGCAGTACTTC. Its translation is CASSLRGLYEQYF.

V gene TRBV6-6 combines with J gene TRBJ1-4; 8 bases are a match to TRBD1. V dropped 6 bases and J dropped 8; count of bases not matched to a gene: 8. The CDR3 has 14 residues. Germline V lookup: CDR1 MNHNY, CDR2 SVGAGI (reference sequence). CDR3 sequence: CASRKDRASEKLFF. The DNA for the CDR3 is TGTGCCAGCAGAAAGGACAGGGCGTCGGAAAAACTGTTTTTT.

The chain combines TRBV9 with TRBJ2-1; 8 bases align to TRBD2. The ends lost 1 base at V and 12 bases at J; junction bases unmatched: 6. CDR3 length: 13 amino acids. Germline CDR1 is SGDLS and CDR2 is YYNGEE. The DNA for the CDR3 is TGTGCCAGCAGCGTAAGCAACGGGGGGGGGCAGTTCTTC. Protein: CASSVSNGGGQFF.